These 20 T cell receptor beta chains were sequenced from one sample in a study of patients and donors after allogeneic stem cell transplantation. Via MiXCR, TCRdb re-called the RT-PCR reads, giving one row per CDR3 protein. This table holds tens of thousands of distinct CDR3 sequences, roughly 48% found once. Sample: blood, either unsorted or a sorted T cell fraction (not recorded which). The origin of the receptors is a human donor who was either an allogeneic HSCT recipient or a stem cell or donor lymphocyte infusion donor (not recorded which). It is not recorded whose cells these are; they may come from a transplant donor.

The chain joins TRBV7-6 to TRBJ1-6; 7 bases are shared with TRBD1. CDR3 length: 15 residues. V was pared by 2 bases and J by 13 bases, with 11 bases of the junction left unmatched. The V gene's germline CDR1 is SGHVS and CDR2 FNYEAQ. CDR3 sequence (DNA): TGTGCCAGCAGCTTAAGAGGGGGCCGGATAGATCCCCTCCACTTT. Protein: CASSLRGGRIDPLHF.

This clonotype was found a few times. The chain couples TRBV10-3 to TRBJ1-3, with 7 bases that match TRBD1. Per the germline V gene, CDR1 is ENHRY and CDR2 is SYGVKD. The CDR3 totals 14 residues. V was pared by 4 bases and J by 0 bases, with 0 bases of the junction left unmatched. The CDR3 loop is CAISGDSSGNTIYF. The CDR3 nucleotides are TGTGCCATCAGTGGGGACAGCTCTGGAAACACCATATATTTT.

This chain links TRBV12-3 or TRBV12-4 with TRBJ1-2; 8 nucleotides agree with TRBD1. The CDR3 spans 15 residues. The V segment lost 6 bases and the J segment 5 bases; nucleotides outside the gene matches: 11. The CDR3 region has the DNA TGTGCCAGCAGCCCGCACCCGGGACAGGTTTATGGCTACACCTTC. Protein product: CASSPHPGQVYGYTF.

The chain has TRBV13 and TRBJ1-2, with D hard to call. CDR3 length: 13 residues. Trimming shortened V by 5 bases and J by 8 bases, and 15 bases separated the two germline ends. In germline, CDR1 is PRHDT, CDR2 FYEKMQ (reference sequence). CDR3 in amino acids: CASSQSPDRGYTF. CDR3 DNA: TGTGCCAGCAGCCAATCCCCCGATCGGGGCTACACCTTC.

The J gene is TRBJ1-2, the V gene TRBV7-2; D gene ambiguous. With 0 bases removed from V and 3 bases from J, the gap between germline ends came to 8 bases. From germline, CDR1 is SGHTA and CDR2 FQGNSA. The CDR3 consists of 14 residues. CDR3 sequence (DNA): TGTGCCAGCAGCTTAGCGCAACCAGACTATGGCTACACCTTC. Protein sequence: CASSLAQPDYGYTF.

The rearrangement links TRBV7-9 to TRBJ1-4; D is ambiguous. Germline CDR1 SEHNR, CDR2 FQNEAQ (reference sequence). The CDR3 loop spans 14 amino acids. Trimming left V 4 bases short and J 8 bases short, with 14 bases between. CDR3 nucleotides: TGTGCCAGCAGCTCGCCCGGGTTAAGGGAAAAACTGTTTTTT. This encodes CASSSPGLREKLFF.

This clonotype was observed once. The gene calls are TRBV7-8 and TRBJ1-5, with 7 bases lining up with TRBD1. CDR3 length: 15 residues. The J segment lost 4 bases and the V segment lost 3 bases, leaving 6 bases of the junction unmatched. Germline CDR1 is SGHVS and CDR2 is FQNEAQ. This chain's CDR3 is CASSFFGQENQPQHF. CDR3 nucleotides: TGTGCCAGCAGCTTCTTTGGACAGGAAAATCAGCCCCAGCATTTT. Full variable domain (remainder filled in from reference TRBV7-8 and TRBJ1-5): GAGVSQSPRYKVAKRGQDVALRCDPISGHVSLFWYQQALGQGPEFLTYFQNEAQLDKSGLPSDRFFAERPEGSVSTLKIQRTQQEDSAVYLCASSFFGQENQPQHFGDGTRLSIL.

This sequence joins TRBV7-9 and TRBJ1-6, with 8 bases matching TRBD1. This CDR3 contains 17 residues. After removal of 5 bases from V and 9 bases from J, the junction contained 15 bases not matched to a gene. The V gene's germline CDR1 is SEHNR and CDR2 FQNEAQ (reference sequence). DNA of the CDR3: TGTGCCAGCAGCCCAGCCAGAGGACAGGGAACGGGTTCACCCCTCCACTTT. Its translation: CASSPARGQGTGSPLHF. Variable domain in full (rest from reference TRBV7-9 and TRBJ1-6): DTGVSQNPRHKITKRGQNVTFRCDPISEHNRLYWYRQTLGQGPEFLTYFQNEAQLEKSRLLSDRFSAERPKGSFSTLEIQRTEQGDSAMYLCASSPARGQGTGSPLHFGNGTRLTVT.

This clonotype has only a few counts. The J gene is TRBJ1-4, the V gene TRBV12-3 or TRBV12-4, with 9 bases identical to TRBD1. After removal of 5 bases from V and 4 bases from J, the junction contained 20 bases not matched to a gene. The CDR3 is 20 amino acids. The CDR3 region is CASSGRDRESGVFGNEKLFF. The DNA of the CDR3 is TGTGCCAGCAGTGGACGGGACAGGGAGTCCGGAGTATTTGGTAATGAAAAACTGTTTTTT.

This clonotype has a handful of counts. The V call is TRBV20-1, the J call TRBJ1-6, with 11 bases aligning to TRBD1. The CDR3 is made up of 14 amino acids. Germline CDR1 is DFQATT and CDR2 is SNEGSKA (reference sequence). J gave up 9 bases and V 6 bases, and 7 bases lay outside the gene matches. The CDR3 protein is CSARRTGGFSPLHF. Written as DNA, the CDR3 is TGCAGTGCCAGACGGACAGGGGGCTTTTCACCCCTCCACTTT.

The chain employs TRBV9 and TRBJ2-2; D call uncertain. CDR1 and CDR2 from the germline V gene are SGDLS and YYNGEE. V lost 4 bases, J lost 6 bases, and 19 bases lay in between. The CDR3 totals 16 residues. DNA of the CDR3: TGTGCCAGCAGCCCGCCGACCGGACCTTACCCCGGGGAGCTGTTTTTT. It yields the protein CASSPPTGPYPGELFF.

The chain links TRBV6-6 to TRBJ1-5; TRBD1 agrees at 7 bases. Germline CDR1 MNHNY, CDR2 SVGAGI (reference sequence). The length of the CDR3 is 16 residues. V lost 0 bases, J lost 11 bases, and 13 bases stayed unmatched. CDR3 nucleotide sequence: TGTGCCAGCAGTTACTCGGGGGGGGATATCGGGACAGCCCAGCATTTT. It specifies CASSYSGGDIGTAQHF.

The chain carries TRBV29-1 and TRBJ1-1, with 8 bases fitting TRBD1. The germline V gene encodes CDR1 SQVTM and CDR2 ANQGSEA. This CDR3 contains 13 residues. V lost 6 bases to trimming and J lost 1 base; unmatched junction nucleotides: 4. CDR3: CSVCDRGNTEAFF. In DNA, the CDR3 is TGCAGCGTGTGCGACAGGGGGAACACTGAAGCTTTCTTT.

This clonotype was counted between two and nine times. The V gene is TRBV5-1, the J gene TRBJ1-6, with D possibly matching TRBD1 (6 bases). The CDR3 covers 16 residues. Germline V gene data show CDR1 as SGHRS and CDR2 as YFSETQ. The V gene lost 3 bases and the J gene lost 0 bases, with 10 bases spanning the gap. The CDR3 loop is CASSSDSRSYNSPLHF. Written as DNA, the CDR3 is TGCGCCAGCAGCTCGGACAGCCGCTCCTATAATTCACCCCTCCACTTT.

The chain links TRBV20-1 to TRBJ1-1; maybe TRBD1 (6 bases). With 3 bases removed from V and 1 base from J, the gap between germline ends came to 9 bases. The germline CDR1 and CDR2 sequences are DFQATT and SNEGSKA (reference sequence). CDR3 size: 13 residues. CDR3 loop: CSASQGRNTEAFF. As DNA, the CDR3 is TGCAGTGCTAGCCAGGGGAGGAACACTGAAGCTTTCTTT.

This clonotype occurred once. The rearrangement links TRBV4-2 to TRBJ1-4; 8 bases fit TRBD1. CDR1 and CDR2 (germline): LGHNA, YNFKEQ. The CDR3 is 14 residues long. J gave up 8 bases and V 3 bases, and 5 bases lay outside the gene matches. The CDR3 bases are TGTGCCAGCAGCCATGCAGGGGGCCAGGAAAAACTGTTTTTT. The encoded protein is CASSHAGGQEKLFF.

The CDR3 region is CASSLDRAEGGDIQYF. Written as DNA, the CDR3 is TGTGCCAGCAGCTTAGATCGGGCTGAAGGAGGGGACATTCAGTACTTC. V and J are TRBV11-2 and TRBJ2-4; a possible D gene is TRBD2 (6 bases). CDR3 length: 16 amino acids. CDR1 and CDR2 (germline): SGHAT, FQNNGV. V lost 0 bases and J 8 bases, leaving 17 bases between the germline ends.

The CDR3 protein is CASSSQIRGSGYGYTF. The CDR3 nucleotides are TGTGCCAGCAGTTCTCAAATCAGGGGAAGTGGCTATGGCTACACCTTC. The rearrangement joins TRBV12-3 or TRBV12-4 to TRBJ1-2; weak D call: TRBD1 (6 bases). The CDR3 loop spans 16 amino acids. Trimming pared 4 bases from V and 4 bases from J, leaving 19 bases between.

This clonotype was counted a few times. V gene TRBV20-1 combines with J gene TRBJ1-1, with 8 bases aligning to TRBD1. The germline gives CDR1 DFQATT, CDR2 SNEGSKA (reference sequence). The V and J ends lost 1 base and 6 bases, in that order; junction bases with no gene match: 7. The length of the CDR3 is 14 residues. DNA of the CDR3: TGCAGTGCTAGAGCTTTGACAGGGGTCCCTGAAGCTTTCTTT. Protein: CSARALTGVPEAFF.

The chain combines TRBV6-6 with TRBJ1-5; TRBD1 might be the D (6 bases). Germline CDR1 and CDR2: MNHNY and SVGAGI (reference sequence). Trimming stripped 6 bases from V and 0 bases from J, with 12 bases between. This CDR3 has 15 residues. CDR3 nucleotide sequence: TGTGCCAGCAGACCCGACAGGATTAGCAATCAGCCCCAGCATTTT. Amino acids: CASRPDRISNQPQHF.